These 28 T cell receptor beta chains share one sample of origin, sequenced in a study of CD8 T cells in ankylosing spondylitis. TCRdb re-called the 5' RACE reads with MiXCR, one entry per CDR3 protein. The sample has hundreds of thousands of distinct CDR3 sequences, about 20% seen once; the top ten hold around 7.8%. Sequences were obtained from blood, either unsorted or a sorted T cell fraction (not recorded which). These receptors all stem from a male donor with ankylosing spondylitis or in good health (not recorded which).

This clonotype was observed at least ten times. The V and J genes are TRBV9 and TRBJ1-1, with 7 bases lining up with TRBD1. J gave up 0 bases and V 3 bases, and 5 bases lay outside the gene matches. This CDR3 has 15 residues. Germline assignment: CDR1 SGDLS and CDR2 YYNGEE. The CDR3 nucleotides read TGTGCCAGCAGCGGACCAGGGGGTCTGAACACTGAAGCTTTCTTT. Translated: CASSGPGGLNTEAFF.

The chain's CDR3 is CSGTWETQYF. Written as DNA, the CDR3 is TGCAGCGGCACGTGGGAGACCCAGTACTTC. The rearrangement links TRBV29-1 to TRBJ2-5; no firm D call. This CDR3 has 10 amino acids. Germline CDR1 reads SQVTM; CDR2 reads ANQGSEA. Trimming removed 7 bases from V and 5 bases from J, with 8 bases in between.

This clonotype has just a few counts. The gene calls are TRBV12-3 or TRBV12-4 and TRBJ1-6; the D is unclear. V lost 3 bases, J lost 6 bases, and 6 bases lay in between. This CDR3 has 13 amino acids. Here the CDR3 DNA reads TGTGCCAGCAGTTTTTTTGCTAATTCACCCCTCCACTTT. Translating it yields CASSFFANSPLHF.

This chain joins TRBV12-3 or TRBV12-4 and TRBJ2-1; D ambiguous. V gave up 5 bases and J gave up 9 bases, with 20 bases separating them. This CDR3 contains 15 residues. Written as DNA, the CDR3 is TGTGCCAGCAGTCCGGCGGTCCAGCAACCGCCTGAGCAGTTCTTC. It encodes CASSPAVQQPPEQFF.

The DNA for the CDR3 is TGCGCCAGCAGCTTGGTTTTGGTAGGCGAGCAGTACGTC. Protein: CASSLVLVGEQYV. The chain uses TRBV5-1 and TRBJ2-7; D gene uncertain. Trimming removed 0 bases at V and 6 bases at J, with 10 bases between. The length of the CDR3 is 13 residues. Germline V CDR1 and CDR2: SGHRS, YFSETQ.

The table lists this clonotype with a few counts. The V call is TRBV27, the J call TRBJ1-4, with 8 bases matching TRBD1. CDR1 is MNHEY and CDR2 is SMNVEV in the germline V gene (reference sequence). Trimming removed 2 bases from V and 6 bases from J; junction bases left unmatched: 5. The CDR3 has 15 amino acids. Here the CDR3 reads CASSLTGTGDEKLFF. The DNA of the CDR3 is TGTGCCAGCAGTTTAACCGGGACAGGCGATGAAAAACTGTTTTTT.

At least ten counts were recorded for this clonotype. The rearrangement joins TRBV29-1 to TRBJ1-4; TRBD1 aligns across 8 bases. The CDR3 has 16 amino acids. In germline, CDR1 is SQVTM, CDR2 ANQGSEA. V trimming: 1 base; J trimming: 4 bases; junction bases outside the gene matches: 8. The CDR3 DNA reads as TGCAGCGTTGAAGGGACAGGGTCACATCTTAATGAAAAACTGTTTTTT. Translating gives CSVEGTGSHLNEKLFF.

This clonotype has a count of ten or more. The chain joins TRBV4-2 to TRBJ2-3, with 9 nucleotides matching TRBD2. The CDR3 runs 17 residues. The junction had 6 bases not matched to a gene; V was cut back by 1 base and J by 1 base. CDR1 is LGHNA, CDR2 YNFKEQ, per germline. The CDR3 bases are TGTGCCAGCAGCCAAGTCGGGGTAGCGGGAGGCACAGATACGCAGTATTTT. Residues: CASSQVGVAGGTDTQYF.

The V call is TRBV4-2, the J call TRBJ2-3; TRBD2 matches 13 bases. After removal of 4 bases from V and 0 bases from J, the junction contained 10 bases not matched to a gene. The CDR3 extends over 19 amino acids. CDR1 is LGHNA, CDR2 YNFKEQ, per germline. CDR3 protein: CASSPHGLAGDPSTDTQYF. CDR3 in DNA: TGTGCCAGCAGCCCTCACGGACTAGCGGGGGACCCTAGCACAGATACGCAGTATTTT.

This clonotype appeared many times. The chain joins TRBV7-3 to TRBJ1-1; weak D call: TRBD1 (6 bases). The germline CDR1 and CDR2 sequences are SGHTA and FQGTGA. Trimming took off 3 bases at V and 3 bases at J, with 11 bases between the two ends. The CDR3 has 14 amino acids. CDR3 in amino acids: CASSLDSSYTEAFF. In DNA, the CDR3 is TGTGCCAGCAGCTTGGACAGTTCTTACACTGAAGCTTTCTTT.

This clonotype has only a few counts. The rearrangement uses TRBV6-6 and TRBJ1-1; D gene unclear. The CDR3 extends over 13 amino acids. Trimming took 2 bases from V and 11 from J, leaving 15 bases between them. The germline V gene has CDR1 MNHNY and CDR2 SVGAGI (reference sequence). CDR3 sequence (DNA): TGTGCCAGCAGTTACGGTGAAGTTGAAGACGCTTTCTTT. It translates to CASSYGEVEDAFF.

The chain employs TRBV9 and TRBJ1-1; D gene uncertain. The V end lost 0 bases, the J end lost 3 bases, and 6 bases lay between the germline ends. The CDR3 extends over 13 amino acids. Germline V lookup: CDR1 SGDLS, CDR2 YYNGEE. In DNA, the CDR3 is TGTGCCAGCAGCGTAGACGTCTACACTGAAGCTTTCTTT. Translated: CASSVDVYTEAFF. Looking up the rest from reference TRBV9 and TRBJ1-1 gives the full variable domain: DSGVTQTPKHLITATGQRVTLRCSPRSGDLSVYWYQQSLDQGLQFLIQYYNGEERAKGNILERFSAQQFPDLHSELNLSSLELGDSALYFCASSVDVYTEAFFGQGTRLTVV.

This clonotype turned up a few times. The rearrangement links TRBV12-3 or TRBV12-4 to TRBJ1-4; the D gene is possibly TRBD1 (5 bases). This CDR3 comprises 15 residues. Trimming shortened V by 2 bases and J by 7 bases, and 14 bases separated the two germline ends. As DNA, the CDR3 is TGTGCCAGCAGTTTAAGGCAGGGAGGGAGTGAAAAACTGTTTTTT. This translates into CASSLRQGGSEKLFF.

This clonotype showed up many times. V is TRBV28 and J is TRBJ2-3; 7 positions agree with TRBD2. Germline CDR1 and CDR2: MDHEN and SYDVKM. The CDR3 has 16 amino acids. V shed 4 bases, J shed 4 bases, and the junction held 11 bases outside the gene matches. In nucleotides, the CDR3 is TGTGCCAGCAGTTCCCTAGCGACCCGGGGGGCAGATACGCAGTATTTT. As protein: CASSSLATRGADTQYF.

This clonotype came up many times. CDR3 residues: CSVSGEDTQYF. DNA for the CDR3: TGCAGCGTTTCAGGGGAAGATACGCAGTATTTT. The chain has TRBV29-1 and TRBJ2-3; D may be TRBD1 (6 bases). V shed 5 bases and J shed 5 bases, with 8 bases lying between them. Germline CDR1 SQVTM, CDR2 ANQGSEA. The CDR3 has 11 residues.

This chain's CDR3 is CSAPGGRTNTGELFF. The DNA for the CDR3 is TGCAGTGCTCCCGGCGGGAGGACGAACACCGGGGAGCTGTTTTTT. The chain uses TRBV20-1 and TRBJ2-2, with 8 nucleotides matching TRBD2. Germline CDR1 reads DFQATT; CDR2 reads SNEGSKA (reference sequence). V trimming: 5 bases; J trimming: 0 bases; junction bases outside the gene matches: 5. The CDR3 has 15 residues.

This clonotype was observed a few times. The chain is built from TRBV7-2 and TRBJ2-5; D unresolved. Trimming stripped 5 bases from V and 5 bases from J, with 15 bases between. Looked up from germline, CDR1 is SGHTA and CDR2 is FQGNSA. There are 14 residues in the CDR3. The CDR3 nucleotides read TGTGCCAGCAGCCCGGACGGACCAATGGAGACCCAGTACTTC. Protein product: CASSPDGPMETQYF.

A remark on this clonotype: The junction and the germline gene differ at one end; a read error may be behind it. This chain links TRBV5-1 with TRBJ1-1; D not resolved. Germline V gene data show CDR1 as SGHRS and CDR2 as YFSETQ. The CDR3 sequence is 14 residues long. CDR3 nucleotides: TGCGCCAGCAGCAGCCAAGGTGTGAACACTGAAACTTTCTTT. Protein sequence: CASSSQGVNTETFF.

The chain joins TRBV12-3 or TRBV12-4 to TRBJ1-5, with TRBD1 matching 8 bases. The CDR3 spans 16 residues. The trim removed 5 bases at V and 5 bases at J, leaving 11 bases unmatched. Here the CDR3 reads CASSGGGTGGYQPQHF. The CDR3 nucleotides are TGTGCCAGCAGTGGCGGGGGGACAGGAGGCTATCAGCCCCAGCATTTT.

The chain has TRBV5-1 and TRBJ2-1, with TRBD1 identical over 9 bases. The CDR3 is made up of 19 amino acids. Germline V gene data show CDR1 as SGHRS and CDR2 as YFSETQ. After removal of 5 bases from V and 4 bases from J, the junction contained 19 bases not matched to a gene. CDR3 region: CASSESPPGQGSWYNEQFF. In DNA, the CDR3 is TGCGCCAGCAGTGAATCACCGCCGGGACAGGGCAGTTGGTACAATGAGCAGTTCTTC.

The chain is built from TRBV2 and TRBJ2-1; 7 bases align to TRBD1. The CDR3 consists of 14 residues. J gave up 4 bases and V 6 bases, and 6 bases lay outside the gene matches. Germline lookup yields CDR1 SNHLY and CDR2 FYNNEI. CDR3 sequence (DNA): TGTGCCAGCAGCGGACAGGACTTTTACAATGAGCAGTTCTTC. Its translation: CASSGQDFYNEQFF.

A few counts support this clonotype. The chain recombines TRBV5-4 with TRBJ1-1; 9 bases map to TRBD1. This CDR3 region has 15 residues. CDR1 is SGHNT, CDR2 YYREEE, per germline (reference sequence). The junction had 5 bases not matched to a gene; V was cut back by 4 bases and J by 1 base. The CDR3: CASSTGQGRNTEAFF. DNA of the CDR3: TGTGCCAGCAGCACCGGACAGGGGCGGAACACTGAAGCTTTCTTT.

This clonotype was seen many times. The genes are TRBV29-1 and TRBJ2-2, with TRBD1 matching 11 bases. Germline CDR1 SQVTM, CDR2 ANQGSEA. The CDR3 contains 14 residues. V was pared by 6 bases and J by 7 bases, with 7 bases of the junction left unmatched. CDR3 amino acids: CSVSGTGGIGELFF. The CDR3 DNA sequence: TGCAGCGTCTCCGGGACAGGGGGAATCGGGGAGCTGTTTTTT.

This clonotype was counted a few times. The genes are TRBV5-1 and TRBJ1-6; D not certain. Trimming pared 0 bases from V and 8 bases from J, leaving 12 bases between. This CDR3 comprises 15 residues. In germline, CDR1 is SGHRS, CDR2 YFSETQ. The CDR3 loop is CASSLAGPKYSPLHF. The DNA for the CDR3 is TGCGCCAGCAGCTTGGCCGGGCCGAAATATTCACCCCTCCACTTT.

This chain uses TRBV30 with TRBJ2-3, with 10 nucleotides matching TRBD2. This CDR3 spans 14 amino acids. With V trimmed by 3 bases and J by 0 bases, 0 bases remained unmatched. In germline, CDR1 is GTSNPN, CDR2 SVGIG (reference sequence). The CDR3 sequence: CAWRTSGSTDTQYF. The DNA for the CDR3 is TGTGCCTGGAGGACTAGCGGGAGCACAGATACGCAGTATTTT.

This clonotype showed up many times. The chain is built from TRBV12-3 or TRBV12-4 and TRBJ2-1, with TRBD2 as a possible D gene (6 bases). V was shortened by 3 bases and J by 4 bases, with 28 bases between the two germline ends. This CDR3 has 20 residues. The CDR3: CASSFRGIFLAGNKYNEQFF. In DNA, the CDR3 is TGTGCCAGCAGTTTTCGGGGTATTTTTCTCGCGGGAAATAAATACAATGAGCAGTTCTTC.

This clonotype was detected a few times. The chain carries TRBV7-8 and TRBJ2-3; tentative D call: TRBD2 (5 bases). The CDR3 runs 12 residues. Germline-derived CDR1 and CDR2 are SGHVS and FQNEAQ. Trimming took off 5 bases at V and 6 bases at J, with 9 bases between the two ends. The CDR3 DNA is TGTGCCAGCAGCCTGGACTGGGATACGCAGTATTTT. Translated, it gives CASSLDWDTQYF. The full variable domain, rest sourced from reference TRBV7-8 and TRBJ2-3, is GAGVSQSPRYKVAKRGQDVALRCDPISGHVSLFWYQQALGQGPEFLTYFQNEAQLDKSGLPSDRFFAERPEGSVSTLKIQRTQQEDSAVYLCASSLDWDTQYFGPGTRLTVL.

This clonotype was counted ten times or more. The chain recombines TRBV5-1 with TRBJ1-4; perhaps TRBD1 as D (6 bases). Germline CDR1 is SGHRS and CDR2 is YFSETQ. V was trimmed by 5 bases and J by 8 bases, leaving 19 bases between them. This CDR3 has 15 residues. The chain's CDR3 is CASSREGDPSEKLFF. The CDR3, as DNA: TGCGCCAGCAGTCGGGAGGGGGACCCTTCCGAAAAACTGTTTTTT.